The sequence of this TCR beta chain was determined in a study of shared clonotypes between healthy human individuals. Study-level background: CD8 memory received one plate per donor, CD8 naive two, CD4 memory three and CD4 naive three. Overall study findings and caveats: At large depth, rarefaction still showed sorted-subset sequencing to be incomplete. A reduction in generation probabilities was seen for non-shared clonotypes relative to those shared by all four donors.

Original methodology: Filtering differed since immunoSEQ provided only junctions, with no quality scores. Sequencing was performed with immunoSEQ multiplex PCR; in TCRdb, only in-frame clones are kept and a portion is missing. V and J calls and clone size are those listed in that table; D and trimming were worked out from the DNA. The profile covers around 1.9 million clones, with 85% to 95% appearing a single time and over 1.5% taken by the ten largest. For this clone: Its antigen is undetermined.

Naive CD8 cells comprised CD45RO-negative, CCR7-positively selected cells, excluding terminally differentiated effector memory CD45RA+ cells. The CDR3 consists of 16 residues. Germline CDR1 and CDR2: MNHEY and SMNVEV (reference sequence). Germline trimming cut 0 bases from V and 2 bases from J; bases unmatched to any gene: 5. The sample comprised naive CD8+ T cells from PBMCs. The sequence was collected from a man between 18 and 29 years old in good health. Some clones in this sample may be carry-over from other donors' samples. The genes are TRBV27 and TRBJ2-3, with 7 bases matching TRBD2. The CDR3 bases are TGTGCCAGCAGTTTATCTCGGGGACTAAACACAGATACGCAGTATTTT. This translates into CASSLSRGLNTDTQYF.